This T cell receptor (beta chain) comes out of a study of T-cell memory formation after mild COVID-19. About the study: TCR clusters were mostly donor specific.

Remarks on this clonotype: Its specificity is unknown.

TCRdb used MiXCR to reprocess the 5' RACE reads, holding one entry per CDR3 protein. The data hold about 440,000 distinct CDR3 sequences, with 20% observed a single time. Study-level results: Day 15 to 85 contracting clones showed balanced CD4/CD8; day 15 to 37 expanders favored CD4+. Detection of some responders pre-infection suggested pre-existing cross-reactive memory T cells participated. Second-wave clones that peaked on day 37 lacked confirmed SARS-CoV-2 specificity.

The CDR3 extends over 15 amino acids. The V end lost 3 bases, the J end lost 0 bases, and 12 bases lay between the germline ends. V is TRBV12-3 or TRBV12-4 and J is TRBJ2-7; a weak D match, TRBD2 (7 bases). This receptor was identified in an adult woman who had mild COVID-19 (a few samples of this study predate the infection). Cell type and time point are not known. The sample taken for sequencing was PBMCs or a T cell subset sorted from them (not recorded which). The CDR3, as DNA: TGTGCCAGCAGTTTCGGACGGGGGGCCTCCTACGAGCAGTACTTC. Protein product: CASSFGRGASYEQYF.